Presented here are 14 T cell receptor beta chains from one specimen sequenced in a study of cytomegalovirus exposure and HLA in healthy donors. The protocol was immunoSEQ multiplex PCR, while the TCRdb copy is restricted to in-frame clones and leaves out a portion. The table has around 60,000 clones, roughly 95% seen once; the top ten hold 0.95% to 1.5%. Sequencing was performed on PBMCs. These TCRs come from a woman aged 18-29 years in good health and CMV-seronegative.

As to this clone: Other DNA sequences in the sample encode the same CDR3. The chain joins TRBV2 to TRBJ1-5; possible D gene TRBD1, 6 bases. Trimming stripped 5 bases from V and 3 bases from J, with 8 bases between. The CDR3 contains 13 residues. Germline assignment: CDR1 SNHLY and CDR2 FYNNEI. CDR3 protein: CASSRDTNQPQHF. DNA of the CDR3: TGTGCCAGCAGTCGGGACACCAATCAGCCCCAGCATTTT.

The genes are TRBV29-1 and TRBJ2-7; TRBD2 agrees at 12 bases. The trim removed 3 bases at V and 1 base at J, leaving 4 bases unmatched. The CDR3 has 15 residues. CDR1 and CDR2 (germline): SQVTM, ANQGSEA. CDR3 protein: CSVEGLAGGSYEQYF. The CDR3 DNA reads TGCAGCGTTGAGGGGCTAGCGGGAGGGTCCTACGAGCAGTACTTC.

CDR3 in DNA: TGTGCCATCAGCCCCAGGGAGGCAGACACCGGGGAGCTGTTTTTT. Translation: CAISPREADTGELFF. The chain recombines TRBV10-3 with TRBJ2-2; D perhaps matches TRBD2 (6 bases). This CDR3 region has 15 residues. CDR1 and CDR2 from the germline V gene are ENHRY and SYGVKD. Between the trimmed V and J ends, which lost 6 bases and 3 bases, there was a span of 14 bases.

This rearrangement joins TRBV27 to TRBJ2-7, with a tentative D call TRBD2 (6 bases). Germline V gives CDR1 MNHEY, CDR2 SMNVEV (reference sequence). Trimming left V 3 bases short and J 6 bases short, with 12 bases between. The CDR3 runs to 13 residues. The CDR3 region is CASSLGPEGEQYF. The CDR3 bases are TGTGCCAGCAGTTTGGGGCCGGAGGGCGAGCAGTACTTC.

This sequence joins TRBV12-5 and TRBJ2-1, with D tentatively TRBD2 (5 bases). CDR3 length equals 14 residues. Per germline, CDR1 LGHNT and CDR2 FRNRAP. Trimming pared 1 base from V and 6 bases from J, leaving 10 bases between. CDR3 amino acids: CASGLGTGRNEQFF. CDR3 bases: TGTGCTAGTGGTTTGGGGACTGGCCGCAATGAGCAGTTCTTC.

The genes are TRBV6-5 and TRBJ2-7; 11 nucleotides align to TRBD2. Trimming at V came to 5 bases and at J to 4 bases, leaving 4 bases not matched to a gene. This CDR3 is 14 amino acids long. Germline V gene sequence: CDR1 MNHEY, CDR2 SVGAGI. The CDR3 is CASSPGTSGYEQYF. Written as DNA, the CDR3 is TGTGCCAGCAGTCCCGGGACTAGCGGTTACGAGCAGTACTTC.

This clone was seen more than once but under ten times. V usage is TRBV28 and J usage is TRBJ2-7; TRBD2 might be the D (6 bases). V was pared by 3 bases and J by 7 bases, with 7 bases between. Germline CDR1 is MDHEN and CDR2 is SYDVKM. This CDR3 is built from 11 residues. The CDR3 DNA reads TGTGCCAGCAGTTTTCGGGGGGAGCAGTACTTC. This codes for CASSFRGEQYF. Combining the CDR3 with reference TRBV28 and TRBJ2-7 gives the whole variable domain DVKVTQSSRYLVKRTGEKVFLECVQDMDHENMFWYRQDPGLGLRLIYFSYDVKMKEKGDIPEGYSVSREKKERFSLILESASTNQTSMYLCASSFRGEQYFGPGTRLTVT.

The rearrangement joins TRBV27 to TRBJ1-2; a possible D gene is TRBD1 (5 bases). Germline loops: CDR1 MNHEY, CDR2 SMNVEV (reference sequence). CDR3 length: 14 residues. Trimming stripped 5 bases from V and 4 bases from J, with 14 bases between. The CDR3 DNA follows: TGTGCCAGCAGTCCCGGCGGGGCCGCCTATGGCTACACCTTC. Encoded protein: CASSPGGAAYGYTF.

This chain connects TRBV10-3 to TRBJ1-1; 8 bases align to TRBD1. The V gene end was trimmed by 6 bases and the J gene end by 5 bases; junction bases not matched to a gene: 11. The CDR3 is made up of 15 amino acids. Germline CDR1 and CDR2: ENHRY and SYGVKD. The CDR3 bases are TGTGCCATCAGAGGATCAACAGGGGGATGGACTGAAGCTTTCTTT. Translating gives CAIRGSTGGWTEAFF.

This rearrangement joins TRBV6-5 to TRBJ2-7; 8 nucleotides agree with TRBD1. From germline, CDR1 is MNHEY and CDR2 SVGAGI. V trimming: 2 bases; J trimming: 3 bases; junction bases outside the gene matches: 9. The CDR3 is made up of 16 amino acids. CDR3 region: CASSYGGQVFGYEQYF. The DNA of the CDR3 is TGTGCCAGCAGTTACGGGGGACAGGTCTTCGGCTACGAGCAGTACTTC.

The V and J genes are TRBV5-4 and TRBJ2-3; unclear D gene. Germline V gene lookup returns CDR1 SGHNT and CDR2 YYREEE (reference sequence). The CDR3 consists of 15 residues. The V and J ends lost 4 bases and 1 base respectively, with 13 bases between them. CDR3 amino acids: CASSPQWAGTDTQYF. DNA for the CDR3: TGTGCCAGCAGCCCCCAGTGGGCTGGCACAGATACGCAGTATTTT.

In its sample, this clone was seen once. One end of the junction fails to match germline, which may point to a read error. The V and J genes are TRBV7-6 and TRBJ2-1, with D uncertain. This CDR3 spans 16 amino acids. The V gene's germline CDR1 is SGHVS and CDR2 FNYEAQ. CDR3 DNA: TGTGGCAGCAGCCCGACACATTACCTCTCCTACAATGAGCAGTTCTTC. It codes for CGSSPTHYLSYNEQFF.

The genes are TRBV6-1 and TRBJ2-4; 8 positions agree with TRBD2. Germline trimming cut 0 bases from V and 0 bases from J; bases unmatched to any gene: 1. CDR3 length equals 16 residues. Germline values: CDR1 MNHNS, CDR2 SASEGT. The CDR3: CASSEALAGAKNIQYF. CDR3 coding DNA: TGTGCCAGCAGTGAAGCGCTAGCGGGAGCCAAAAACATTCAGTACTTC.

The chain links TRBV9 to TRBJ2-3; the match to TRBD2 covers 13 bases. Germline-derived CDR1 and CDR2 are SGDLS and YYNGEE. With V trimmed by 3 bases and J by 6 bases, 4 bases remained unmatched. The CDR3 totals 15 residues. CDR3 bases: TGTGCCAGCAGCGCCGGGACTAGCGGGACGGATACGCAGTATTTT. It specifies CASSAGTSGTDTQYF.